Presented here are 17 T cell receptor beta chains from one specimen sequenced in a study of T cells in tumors after PD-1 blockade. Assay used: immunoSEQ multiplex PCR; TCRdb lists only in-frame clones, some missing. This table holds approximately 34,000 clones, roughly four fifths found once. The specimen was PBMCs, collected after anti-PD-1 treatment. These receptors all come from a human donor with basal cell carcinoma.

This clone has more than one count but fewer than ten. This chain joins TRBV24-1 and TRBJ2-7, with 10 positions matching TRBD2. V gave up 3 bases and J gave up 5 bases; unmatched junction bases: 6. Looked up from germline, CDR1 is KGHDR and CDR2 is SFDVKD. CDR3 length: 15 residues. The CDR3 DNA follows: TGTGCCACCAGTGATGCTAGCGGGAGTTTACACGAGCAGTACTTC. It translates to CATSDASGSLHEQYF.

This chain uses TRBV2 with TRBJ1-2; a possible D gene is TRBD1 (5 bases). The CDR3 covers 13 residues. V shed 10 bases and J shed 1 base, with 13 bases lying between them. CDR1 SNHLY and CDR2 FYNNEI come from the germline V gene. CDR3 coding DNA: TGTGCCACCGAAGTGGGGGGTAACTATGGCTACACCTTC. Translating gives CATEVGGNYGYTF.

This chain joins TRBV6-5 and TRBJ1-5, with 7 bases aligning to TRBD1. In germline, CDR1 is MNHEY, CDR2 SVGAGI. The ends lost 10 bases at V and 1 base at J; junction bases unmatched: 7. The CDR3 is made up of 14 amino acids. The CDR3 DNA sequence: TGTGCCACAAGACAGGGCCAAAGCAATCAGCCCCAGCATTTT. Translation: CATRQGQSNQPQHF.

This clone showed up many times. The chain joins TRBV4-3 to TRBJ2-2; 7 nucleotides agree with TRBD1. The CDR3 sequence is 17 residues long. Germline CDR1 and CDR2: LGHNA and YSLEER. V lost 4 bases, J lost 3 bases, and 11 bases stayed unmatched. For the CDR3, the DNA is TGCGCCAGCAGCCCTCGAAACTGGGACAGCTACACCGGGGAGCTGTTTTTT. Its protein product is CASSPRNWDSYTGELFF.

The chain joins TRBV29-1 to TRBJ2-7; weak D call: TRBD2 (7 bases). Trimming left V 5 bases short and J 6 bases short, with 20 bases between. Germline CDR1 and CDR2: SQVTM and ANQGSEA. This CDR3 is 14 amino acids long. The CDR3 spells CSVLPGGKGAEQYF. As DNA, the CDR3 is TGCAGCGTTCTACCGGGGGGCAAAGGGGCCGAGCAGTACTTC.

The chain recombines TRBV28 with TRBJ1-6; unclear D gene. CDR1 and CDR2 (germline): MDHEN, SYDVKM. The CDR3 length is 13 residues. Trimming removed 4 bases at V and 8 bases at J, with 9 bases between. As DNA, the CDR3 is TGTGCCAGCAGTTCCCAGGAGCATTCACCCCTCCACTTT. Its protein product is CASSSQEHSPLHF.

The gene calls are TRBV5-1 and TRBJ1-2; 11 bases map to TRBD1. This CDR3 comprises 17 residues. With V trimmed by 0 bases and J by 2 bases, 6 bases remained unmatched. Germline lookup yields CDR1 SGHRS and CDR2 YFSETQ. The CDR3 reads CASSLEGQGARNYGYTF. CDR3 coding DNA: TGCGCCAGCAGCTTGGAAGGACAGGGGGCGCGAAACTATGGCTACACCTTC.

This chain connects TRBV15 to TRBJ1-5; tentative D call: TRBD1 (6 bases). V was shortened by 0 bases and J by 5 bases, with 8 bases between the two germline ends. This CDR3 has 14 residues. The V gene's germline CDR1 is LNHNV and CDR2 YYDKDF (reference sequence). The CDR3 sequence is CATSRDQGHQPQHF. CDR3 sequence (DNA): TGTGCCACCAGCAGAGATCAGGGGCATCAGCCCCAGCATTTT.

The rearrangement uses TRBV19 and TRBJ2-7; TRBD1 agrees at 10 bases. V shed 7 bases, J shed 2 bases, and the junction held 11 bases outside the gene matches. The length of the CDR3 is 16 residues. CDR1 and CDR2 from the germline V gene are LNHDA and SQIVND (reference sequence). The CDR3 is CASNNPGTGATYEQYF. CDR3 coding DNA: TGTGCCAGTAATAACCCCGGGACAGGGGCGACCTACGAGCAGTACTTC.

The V and J genes are TRBV30 and TRBJ2-1; possible D gene TRBD1, 6 bases. The CDR3 extends over 13 amino acids. Deletions cut 0 bases from V and 6 bases from J, with 9 bases between. Germline V gene sequence: CDR1 GTSNPN, CDR2 SVGIG (reference sequence). CDR3 sequence (DNA): TGTGCCTGGAGTGTAAGGGGGTCCAATGAGCAGTTCTTC. The encoded protein is CAWSVRGSNEQFF.

The sample holds one count of this clone. The V and J genes are TRBV2 and TRBJ2-1; tentative D call: TRBD2 (6 bases). V lost 4 bases and J lost 6, with 10 bases in between. Germline CDR1 and CDR2: SNHLY and FYNNEI. The CDR3 is 13 amino acids. CDR3 amino acids: CASSAELANEQFF. The CDR3, as DNA: TGTGCCAGCAGTGCTGAACTAGCCAATGAGCAGTTCTTC.

The chain links TRBV6-2 or TRBV6-3 to TRBJ2-5, with D unclear. With 6 bases removed from V and 5 bases from J, the gap between germline ends came to 7 bases. The germline V gene has CDR1 MNHEY and CDR2 SVGEGT. There are 11 residues in the CDR3. CDR3 region: CASSPGETQYF. The CDR3 region has the DNA TGTGCCAGCAGCCCCGGGGAGACCCAGTACTTC.

This clone was counted a single time. The chain uses TRBV5-1 and TRBJ1-5; D is unclear. Germline V CDR1 and CDR2: SGHRS, YFSETQ. Trimming cost V 0 bases and J 2 bases, with 9 bases left between them. The CDR3 is made up of 15 amino acids. In DNA, the CDR3 is TGCGCCAGCAGCTTGGCCGGAGAGGGCAATCAGCCCCAGCATTTT. It codes for CASSLAGEGNQPQHF.

The V and J genes are TRBV28 and TRBJ2-3, with TRBD2 matching 14 bases. V gave up 3 bases and J gave up 4 bases; unmatched junction bases: 9. This CDR3 has 18 amino acids. The V gene's germline CDR1 is MDHEN and CDR2 SYDVKM. CDR3 in DNA: TGTGCCAGCAGTTTTTCTGGGTTGACTAGCGGGAGGGCAGATACGCAGTATTTT. It translates to CASSFSGLTSGRADTQYF.

The genes are TRBV28 and TRBJ2-2; 8 nucleotides match TRBD1. CDR1 MDHEN and CDR2 SYDVKM come from the germline V gene. With 10 bases clipped from V and 4 bases from J, the junction kept 8 bases outside the gene matches. CDR3 size: 14 residues. DNA for the CDR3: TGTGCCACCTCAACAGGGGGTAGCACCGGGGAGCTGTTTTTT. Protein: CATSTGGSTGELFF.

The rearrangement joins TRBV2 to TRBJ1-2; 7 bases align to TRBD1. The CDR3 covers 14 residues. After removal of 4 bases from V and 3 bases from J, the junction contained 5 bases not matched to a gene. Germline V gene lookup returns CDR1 SNHLY and CDR2 FYNNEI. In DNA form, the CDR3 reads TGTGCCAGCAGTGTTGGCAGGGGGGACTATGGCTACACCTTC. Residues: CASSVGRGDYGYTF.

The gene calls are TRBV2 and TRBJ2-3; the D is unclear. Germline CDR1 SNHLY, CDR2 FYNNEI. The V end lost 8 bases, the J end lost 4 bases, and 13 bases lay between the germline ends. The CDR3 length is 13 residues. In nucleotides, the CDR3 is TGTGCCAGCTGCGGTTCCAGGTCAGATACGCAGTATTTT. It specifies CASCGSRSDTQYF.